These 14 T cell receptor beta chains were all obtained from the same sample, sequenced in a study of Ad26.COV2.S vaccination and SARS-CoV-2 variants (dated by TCRdb to 2020 to 2022). Library creation used the immunoSEQ multiplex PCR assay. The clones in this table, taken by TCRdb from immuneACCESS, are in-frame only. Not every clone is retained; where verified, under half of the shortfall comes from an unresolved V gene, and the cause of the rest is unknown. This sample lists some 340,000 clones; around 83% were detected once. More than 1.5% of the sample is in the top ten clones. The treatment or condition tag for this specimen amounts to: approximately 18 received Ad26.COV2.S at low or high dose, single or two shots; about five received placebo; per-sample allocation not given. For vaccine and placebo recipients, the sequenced repertoires came from samples collected on day 63 after the first injection.

The sequences come from peripheral blood, collected in a trial of Ad26.COV2.S vaccine versus placebo. The source is a person aged 18-65 years who received the Ad26.COV2.S COVID-19 vaccine or a placebo.

This clone is a singleton in its sample. The chain employs TRBV5-6 and TRBJ2-2; the match to TRBD1 covers 11 bases. V lost 0 bases, J lost 5 bases, and 6 bases stayed unmatched. There are 17 residues in the CDR3. CDR1 and CDR2 (germline): SGHDT, YYEEEE. The CDR3 sequence: CASSLVRTGGRTGELFF. CDR3 nucleotide sequence: TGTGCCAGCAGCTTGGTCCGGACAGGGGGCAGGACCGGGGAGCTGTTTTTT.

This chain joins TRBV5-6 and TRBJ2-1; 10 positions agree with TRBD1. Germline values: CDR1 SGHDT, CDR2 YYEEEE. J gave up 7 bases and V 2 bases, and 6 bases lay outside the gene matches. This CDR3 spans 15 amino acids. This CDR3 is CASSFWGQGFNEQFF. The CDR3, as DNA: TGTGCCAGCAGCTTTTGGGGACAGGGGTTTAATGAGCAGTTCTTC.

V and J are TRBV18 and TRBJ1-1; 9 positions agree with TRBD1. The CDR3 has 15 residues. The V segment lost 2 bases and the J segment 3 bases; nucleotides outside the gene matches: 4. The germline V gene has CDR1 KGHSH and CDR2 LQKENI. The CDR3 loop reads CASSPLQGADTEAFF. CDR3 sequence (DNA): TGTGCCAGCTCACCATTACAGGGGGCTGACACTGAAGCTTTCTTT.

The chain recombines TRBV6-5 with TRBJ1-1; 9 bases agree with TRBD1. Germline V gene sequence: CDR1 MNHEY, CDR2 SVGAGI. Trimming at V came to 7 bases and at J to 3 bases, leaving 6 bases not matched to a gene. The CDR3 runs to 14 residues. CDR3 coding DNA: TGTGCCAGCACCGCCGACAGGGGGGACACTGAAGCTTTCTTT. It codes for CASTADRGDTEAFF.

V gene TRBV7-9 combines with J gene TRBJ1-5; TRBD1 aligns across 8 bases. The CDR3 has 15 amino acids. J was trimmed by 6 bases and V by 3 bases; bases with no gene match: 7. Germline values: CDR1 SEHNR, CDR2 FQNEAQ (reference sequence). CDR3 DNA: TGTGCCAGCAGCTTCGGACAGGGAGAGAGTCAGCCCCAGCATTTT. This encodes CASSFGQGESQPQHF.

This chain connects TRBV5-4 to TRBJ2-2, with D possibly called TRBD1 or TRBD2 (5 bases each). Germline V gives CDR1 SGHNT, CDR2 YYREEE (reference sequence). The CDR3 length is 14 residues. V was shortened by 9 bases and J by 4 bases, with 16 bases between the two germline ends. CDR3 bases: TGTGCCACTCTGAAGAAGGGGAGCACCGGGGAGCTGTTTTTT. This sequence encodes CATLKKGSTGELFF. Using reference TRBV5-4 and TRBJ2-2 for the parts outside the CDR3, the full variable domain is ETGVTQSPTHLIKTRGQQVTLRCSSQSGHNTVSWYQQALGQGPQFIFQYYREEENGRGNFPPRFSGLQFPNYSSELNVNALELDDSALYLCATLKKGSTGELFFGEGSRLTVL.

This chain uses TRBV5-1 with TRBJ1-2; D gene uncertain. V lost 0 bases and J lost 5, with 8 bases in between. Germline CDR1 is SGHRS and CDR2 is YFSETQ. CDR3 length: 13 amino acids. In DNA, the CDR3 is TGCGCCAGCAGCTTGGGGGTTGTATATGGCTACACCTTC. This translates into CASSLGVVYGYTF.

This chain links TRBV3-1 (or the pseudogene TRBV3-2) with TRBJ2-7; D is perhaps TRBD1 (5 bases). Germline loops: CDR1 LGHDT, CDR2 YNNKEL (reference sequence). Trimming cost V 2 bases and J 0 bases, with 11 bases left between them. CDR3 length: 15 amino acids. The CDR3 sequence is CASSQQPTDSYEQYF. The CDR3 region has the DNA TGTGCCAGCAGCCAACAACCGACAGACTCCTACGAGCAGTACTTC.

The V call is TRBV2, the J call TRBJ2-3; D is ambiguous. CDR1 and CDR2 from the germline V gene are SNHLY and FYNNEI. Trimming left V 5 bases short and J 5 bases short, with 14 bases between. CDR3 length equals 14 residues. The CDR3 DNA is TGTGCCAGCAGTAGGACGGGCGCAGGAGATACGCAGTATTTT. Translation: CASSRTGAGDTQYF.

DNA of the CDR3: TGTGCCATCCTCGGGGACAGGGATACCGGGGAGCTGTTTTTT. Translating it yields CAILGDRDTGELFF. The chain has TRBV10-3 and TRBJ2-2; 9 positions agree with TRBD1. This CDR3 is 14 amino acids long. J lost 5 bases, V lost 8 bases, and 6 bases had no gene match. CDR1 is ENHRY, CDR2 SYGVKD, per germline.

A single count supports this clone. The V and J genes are TRBV2 and TRBJ2-7; TRBD2 might be the D (5 bases). There are 13 residues in the CDR3. Trimming pared 8 bases from V and 3 bases from J, leaving 14 bases between. The germline V gene has CDR1 SNHLY and CDR2 FYNNEI. The CDR3 region has the DNA TGTGCCAGCCTCGAGAGCGGCCTCTACGAGCAGTACTTC. Translation: CASLESGLYEQYF.

The chain has TRBV18 and TRBJ1-2; D is unresolved. The CDR3 has 16 amino acids. V gave up 3 bases and J gave up 0 bases, with 14 bases separating them. Germline CDR1 is KGHSH and CDR2 is LQKENI. CDR3 nucleotide sequence: TGTGCCAGCTCACCCTCTAGGACGGGATCTAACTATGGCTACACCTTC. Translating it yields CASSPSRTGSNYGYTF.

This chain connects TRBV6-5 to TRBJ1-2, with D possibly TRBD1 on 5 matching bases. Germline loops: CDR1 MNHEY, CDR2 SVGAGI. This CDR3 region has 15 residues. Trimming pared 2 bases from V and 0 bases from J, leaving 10 bases between. The CDR3 bases are TGTGCCAGCAGTTACGGACAAGCGACTAACTATGGCTACACCTTC. It is translated as CASSYGQATNYGYTF.

The chain joins TRBV4-3 to TRBJ1-2; no firm D call. CDR3 length equals 15 residues. With 0 bases removed from V and 4 bases from J, the gap between germline ends came to 12 bases. Germline assignment: CDR1 LGHNA and CDR2 YSLEER. Written as DNA, the CDR3 is TGCGCCAGCAGCCAAGATCTACCGGGGAGCTATGGCTACACCTTC. Translated: CASSQDLPGSYGYTF.